The 18 T cell receptor beta chains reported below all come from one sample, sequenced in a study of graft-versus-host responses after intestinal transplantation. These TCRs' antigens remain unknown. Sequencing was performed with immunoSEQ multiplex PCR; in TCRdb, only in-frame clones are kept and a portion is missing. Of over 100,000 clones in the sample, 85% to 95% were seen once. Sample: unstimulated CD8+ T cells sorted from spleen or lymph node cells, taken before intestinal transplant. The receptor set was obtained from a human donor who received an intestinal transplant.

The V and J genes are TRBV4-1 and TRBJ1-2, with a weak D call TRBD1 (6 bases). V gave up 1 base and J gave up 6 bases, with 9 bases separating them. The CDR3 is 13 residues long. Germline lookup yields CDR1 MGHRA and CDR2 YSYEKL. Written as DNA, the CDR3 is TGCGCCAGCAGCCAAGTAGGACAGAATGGCTACACCTTC. Its protein product is CASSQVGQNGYTF.

The chain couples TRBV4-1 to TRBJ2-1; D gene unclear. The CDR3 spans 15 residues. Germline V lookup: CDR1 MGHRA, CDR2 YSYEKL. The germline V and J ends were trimmed by 0 bases and 5 bases, with 11 bases remaining between them. The DNA of the CDR3 is TGCGCCAGCAGCCAAGATCAGAGAACGAACAATGAGCAGTTCTTC. Its translation: CASSQDQRTNNEQFF.

This rearrangement joins TRBV28 to TRBJ1-5; D remains unclear. The CDR3 has 14 amino acids. Per germline, CDR1 MDHEN and CDR2 SYDVKM. Trimming shortened V by 10 bases and J by 7 bases, and 20 bases separated the two germline ends. Written as DNA, the CDR3 is TGTGCCACCTCTCCGGGCCAGATCGGACAGCCCCAGCATTTT. This codes for CATSPGQIGQPQHF.

The gene calls are TRBV28 and TRBJ1-5; no clear D. This CDR3 contains 13 residues. Trimming cost V 3 bases and J 1 base, with 4 bases left between them. CDR1 is MDHEN and CDR2 is SYDVKM in the germline V gene. In DNA, the CDR3 is TGTGCCAGCAGTTTGGAGAGCAATCAGCCCCAGCATTTT. It codes for CASSLESNQPQHF.

As concerns this clone: In the same sample, other DNA sequences code for this CDR3. V and J are TRBV27 and TRBJ1-2; TRBD1 agrees at 7 bases. CDR1 is MNHEY and CDR2 is SMNVEV in the germline V gene (reference sequence). V was pared by 6 bases and J by 4 bases, with 20 bases of the junction left unmatched. The CDR3 has 18 amino acids. The CDR3 DNA reads TGTGCCAGCAGCCATGAAGGACTGGGACAGTCTCGATTCTATGGCTACACCTTC. Protein: CASSHEGLGQSRFYGYTF.

V usage is TRBV4-1 and J usage is TRBJ2-5, with D unresolved. Germline assignment: CDR1 MGHRA and CDR2 YSYEKL. The CDR3 is made up of 16 amino acids. V gave up 0 bases and J gave up 5 bases, with 16 bases separating them. CDR3 nucleotide sequence: TGCGCCAGCAGCCAAGATTCCCGGTACATTCAGGAGACCCAGTACTTC. This translates into CASSQDSRYIQETQYF.

This clone was seen just once. This chain links TRBV4-2 with TRBJ2-1; weak D call: TRBD2 (5 bases). The CDR3 runs 16 residues. Germline lookup yields CDR1 LGHNA and CDR2 YNFKEQ. The ends were cut back, 3 bases at V and 5 bases at J, with 17 bases in the middle. The CDR3, as DNA: TGTGCCAGCAGCCAGTCGGACTTAGCCGCCAACAATGAGCAGTTCTTC. Amino acid sequence: CASSQSDLAANNEQFF.

V gene TRBV5-6 combines with J gene TRBJ1-4, with unresolved D. Germline V gives CDR1 SGHDT, CDR2 YYEEEE. V was cut by 6 bases and J by 5 bases, with 20 bases left in between. This CDR3 contains 16 residues. The CDR3 DNA reads as TGTGCCAGCACCAACCCTTCCGAGGGTGCGAATGAAAAACTGTTTTTT. Amino acids: CASTNPSEGANEKLFF.

J is TRBJ2-5 and V is TRBV28; TRBD2 agrees at 12 bases. The J call may be faulty, since TRBJ2-7 better matches the DNA end. CDR3 length: 15 residues. CDR1 and CDR2 (germline): MDHEN, SYDVKM. In DNA, the CDR3 is TGTGCCAGCAGTGGACTAGCGGGAACTCGCGACGAGCAGTACTTC. It is translated as CASSGLAGTRDEQYF.

This CDR3 reads CASSQQLAGAREQYF. CDR3 DNA: TGCGCCAGCAGCCAACAACTAGCGGGAGCCCGGGAGCAGTACTTC. The rearrangement joins TRBV4-3 to TRBJ2-7; TRBD2 aligns across 11 bases. Germline V gives CDR1 LGHNA, CDR2 YSLEER. V trimming: 2 bases; J trimming: 7 bases; junction bases outside the gene matches: 7. The CDR3 is 15 residues long.

A remark on this clone: Likely a read error: the CDR3 ends without its conserved phenylalanine or tryptophan. V is TRBV28 and J is TRBJ2-4; the D gene is possibly TRBD2 (6 bases). From germline, CDR1 is MDHEN and CDR2 SYDVKM. This CDR3 spans 18 amino acids. V was shortened by 3 bases and J by 9 bases, with 27 bases between the two germline ends. CDR3 coding DNA: TGTGCCAGCAGTTTTCTGGTTGTCAGGCCCGTCATACTAGCCATTCAGTACCTC. It encodes CASSFLVVRPVILAIQYL.

The CDR3 DNA reads as TGTGCCAGTAGTATAGTCGGGAGCTCCTACGAGCAGTACTTC. Its protein is CASSIVGSSYEQYF. The rearrangement links TRBV19 to TRBJ2-7, with D maybe TRBD2 (6 bases). Germline values: CDR1 LNHDA, CDR2 SQIVND (reference sequence). Trimming left V 1 base short and J 0 bases short, with 7 bases between. This CDR3 has 14 residues.

This clone was seen only once. The chain uses TRBV9 and TRBJ2-3; the match to TRBD1 covers 9 bases. Germline lookup yields CDR1 SGDLS and CDR2 YYNGEE. The CDR3 consists of 12 residues. Unmatched junction bases numbered 4, after V lost 4 bases and J lost 10 bases. The CDR3 sequence: CASSTQGAAQYF. CDR3 DNA sequence: TGTGCCAGCAGCACACAGGGGGCGGCGCAGTATTTT.

This clone was seen just once. The chain employs TRBV28 and TRBJ2-5, with D possibly being TRBD1 or TRBD2 (6 bases each). V lost 2 bases to trimming and J lost 2 bases, with 12 bases between them. Germline lookup yields CDR1 MDHEN and CDR2 SYDVKM. CDR3 length: 15 residues. This CDR3 reads CASSLAGQSQETQYF. The DNA of the CDR3 is TGTGCCAGCAGTTTAGCGGGACAATCACAAGAGACCCAGTACTTC.

Comment on this clone: A much larger clonotype is one base distant, so this may be a read error. V is TRBV7-9 and J is TRBJ2-1; D call uncertain. V shed 2 bases and J shed 5 bases, with 4 bases lying between them. The CDR3 consists of 12 residues. Germline CDR1 SEHNR, CDR2 FQNEAQ (reference sequence). The CDR3 DNA follows: TGTGCCAGCAGCTTAAGGGACAATGAGCAGTTCTTC. This gives the protein CASSLRDNEQFF.

This chain links TRBV7-9 with TRBJ1-1, with D maybe TRBD1 (5 bases). Germline V gene sequence: CDR1 SEHNR, CDR2 FQNEAQ (reference sequence). This CDR3 contains 14 residues. Between the trimmed V and J ends, which lost 4 bases and 3 bases, there was a span of 12 bases. The CDR3 sequence: CASSSFDSYTEAFF. The CDR3 nucleotides are TGTGCCAGCAGCTCGTTTGACAGTTACACTGAAGCTTTCTTT.

This rearrangement joins TRBV27 to TRBJ2-7; D ambiguous. V was shortened by 5 bases and J by 2 bases, with 13 bases between the two germline ends. There are 14 residues in the CDR3. Germline V lookup: CDR1 MNHEY, CDR2 SMNVEV (reference sequence). The CDR3 DNA reads as TGTGCCAGCAGTAGGCTTGCGGAGACCTACGAGCAGTACTTC. This encodes CASSRLAETYEQYF.

The rearrangement joins TRBV28 to TRBJ2-3, with TRBD1 matching over 7 bases. The CDR3 is made up of 14 amino acids. Germline values: CDR1 MDHEN, CDR2 SYDVKM. After removal of 9 bases from V and 4 bases from J, the junction contained 10 bases not matched to a gene. CDR3 sequence: CASRDRAVPDTQYF. Written as DNA, the CDR3 is TGTGCCAGTCGTGACAGGGCTGTCCCAGATACGCAGTATTTT.